This TCR beta chain is from a study of blood T cell repertoires in COVID-19. The wider study: COVID-19 samples collected from the United States, Italy and Spain covered acute and convalescent phases. Sample material is recorded as cDNA or gDNA derived from T cells, B-cell-depleted T cells, or PBMCs.

Methods used by the authors: Cell counts per sample came from amplifying reference gene primers. Only in-frame clones appear in the TCRdb table, and some are missing; sequencing was by immunoSEQ multiplex PCR. The D gene and trimming were derived from the DNA, and the V and J assignments and clone size from that table. The sample holds some 380,000 clones, roughly 86% seen once. V lost 6 bases, J lost 2 bases, and 11 bases stayed unmatched. CDR3 length: 16 residues. Germline CDR1 and CDR2: SGHTS and YDEGEE. The receptor was derived from a human donor with acute or convalescent COVID-19. The donor label of this sample is uncertain. The source material was peripheral blood. The rearrangement uses TRBV5-8 and TRBJ1-2, with TRBD1 matching 9 bases. The CDR3 loop is CASTYPGTGRNYGYTF. CDR3 nucleotides: TGTGCCAGCACCTACCCCGGGACAGGGAGAAACTATGGCTACACCTTC.